This entry describes one TCR beta chain. Germline V lookup: CDR1 LGHDT, CDR2 YNNKEL (reference sequence). The V segment lost 4 bases and the J segment 1 base; nucleotides outside the gene matches: 12. The CDR3 sequence is 17 residues long. The data were taken from a study of blood T cell repertoires in COVID-19. Recovered status applied to Cohort 3 donors who had two consecutive negative PCRs. It also applied to those with clearance or with symptom resolution. The method was immunoSEQ multiplex PCR; TCRdb's version includes in-frame clones alone and lacks a portion of them. The table includes some 340,000 clones, 83% detected once.

The sequenced sample consisted of PBMCs or T cells enriched from blood (not recorded which). The TCR originated in a woman aged 50 to 60 who had recovered from COVID-19. The rearrangement links TRBV3-1 (or the pseudogene TRBV3-2) to TRBJ2-7; 8 bases are shared with TRBD1. The CDR3 DNA reads as TGTGCCAGCAGCCCTTTCGGACAGGGTTTACGTTCCTACGAGCAGTACTTC. This gives the protein CASSPFGQGLRSYEQYF.